This section outlines one T cell receptor beta chain sequence together with its context. What it binds is not known. This CDR3 contains 17 residues. V gave up 0 bases and J gave up 5 bases; unmatched junction bases: 8. In germline, CDR1 is SGHRS, CDR2 YFSETQ. The source of the sample is a study of Tregs in tolerant kidney transplant recipients. Assay used: immunoSEQ multiplex PCR; TCRdb lists only in-frame clones, some missing. The profile shows approximately 260,000 clones, 80% to 85% of them singletons. The study's findings and limits: Tregs expanded with activated donor B cells seemed most donor-specific. Validation in larger populations is needed because few patients were studied.

The sequence was obtained from a human donor in good health. Input material: CD4+ T cells from blood. The rearrangement joins TRBV5-1 to TRBJ2-3, with TRBD1 matching 11 bases. CDR3 protein: CASSLGPRTGGLDTQYF. In DNA form, the CDR3 reads TGCGCCAGCAGCTTGGGTCCCCGGACAGGGGGCTTAGATACGCAGTATTTT.